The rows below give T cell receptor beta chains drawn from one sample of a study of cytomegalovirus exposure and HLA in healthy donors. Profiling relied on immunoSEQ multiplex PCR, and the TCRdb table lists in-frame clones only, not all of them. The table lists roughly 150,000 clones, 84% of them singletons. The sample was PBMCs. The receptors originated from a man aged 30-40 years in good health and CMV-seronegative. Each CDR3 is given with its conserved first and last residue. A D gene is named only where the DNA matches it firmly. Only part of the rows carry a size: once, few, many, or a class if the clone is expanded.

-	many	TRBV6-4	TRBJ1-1	CASSREGVDTEAFF	TGTGCCAGCAGTCGTGAAGGGGTAGACACTGAAGCTTTCTTT
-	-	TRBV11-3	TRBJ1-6	CASSLGQNSPLHF	TGTGCCAGCAGCTTAGGGCAGAATTCACCCCTCCACTTT
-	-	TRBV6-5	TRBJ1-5	CASSYSLGADQPQHF	TGTGCCAGCAGTTACTCGTTGGGGGCGGATCAGCCCCAGCATTTT
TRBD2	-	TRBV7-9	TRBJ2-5	CSSSPLAGAYQETQYF	TGTTCCAGCAGCCCCCTAGCGGGGGCTTACCAAGAGACCCAGTACTTC
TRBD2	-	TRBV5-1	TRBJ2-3	CASSTSGGFDTQYF	TGCGCCAGCAGTACCAGCGGGGGGTTCGATACGCAGTATTTT
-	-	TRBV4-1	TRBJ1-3	CASSQVGGYGNTIYF	TGCGCCAGCAGCCAAGTGGGGGGGTATGGAAACACCATATATTTT
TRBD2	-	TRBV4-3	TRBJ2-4	CASSQDSEGGNIQYF	TGCGCCAGCAGCCAAGATTCCGAGGGAGGGAACATTCAGTACTTC
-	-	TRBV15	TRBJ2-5	CATSRESGEETQYF	TGTGCCACCAGCAGAGAATCGGGGGAAGAGACCCAGTACTTC
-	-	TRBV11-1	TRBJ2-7	CASSLASLPGQWELTQYF	TGTGCCAGCAGCTTAGCTTCCCTTCCGGGACAATGGGAATTAACCCAGTACTTC
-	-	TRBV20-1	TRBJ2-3	CSARLADTQYF	TGCAGTGCGCGACTAGCAGATACGCAGTATTTT
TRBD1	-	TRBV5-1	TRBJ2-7	CASSLAWDRGIYEQYF	TGCGCCAGCAGCTTGGCTTGGGACAGGGGCATTTACGAGCAGTACTTC
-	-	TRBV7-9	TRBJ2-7	CASSPYLELPSYEQYF	TGTGCCAGCAGCCCCTACTTAGAGCTCCCCTCCTACGAGCAGTACTTC
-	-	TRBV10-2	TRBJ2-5	CASAGGNRETQYF	TGCGCCAGCGCTGGCGGAAATAGAGAGACCCAGTACTTC
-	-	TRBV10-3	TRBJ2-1	CAIKSKREDNEQFF	TGTGCCATCAAAAGTAAGAGGGAAGACAATGAGCAGTTCTTC
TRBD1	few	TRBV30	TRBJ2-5	CASSGTGGSETQYF	TGTGCCTCCTCGGGGACAGGGGGCTCGGAGACCCAGTACTTC
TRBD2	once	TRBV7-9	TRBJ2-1	CASSSQTSGRFNEQFF	TGTGCCAGCAGCTCGCAGACTAGCGGGAGGTTTAATGAGCAGTTCTTC
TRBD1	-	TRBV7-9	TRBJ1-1	CASSFGGTEVTEAFF	TGTGCCAGCAGCTTTGGAGGGACAGAAGTCACTGAAGCTTTCTTT
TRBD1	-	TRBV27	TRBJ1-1	CASGAGQGAFGNTEAFF	TGTGCCAGCGGAGCGGGACAGGGAGCCTTCGGAAACACTGAAGCTTTCTTT
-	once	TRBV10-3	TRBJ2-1	CAIGADPWGEQFF	TGTGCCATCGGGGCCGACCCGTGGGGTGAGCAGTTCTTC
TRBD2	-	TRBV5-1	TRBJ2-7	CASSSLAGDYYEQYF	TGCGCCAGCAGCTCACTAGCGGGGGACTACTACGAGCAGTACTTC
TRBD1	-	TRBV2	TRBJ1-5	CASQLQGAANQPQHF	TGTGCCAGCCAATTACAGGGGGCCGCCAATCAGCCCCAGCATTTT
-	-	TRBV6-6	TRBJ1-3	CASSNTGQGAGNTIYF	TGTGCCAGCAGCAATACAGGGCAAGGTGCTGGAAACACCATATATTTT
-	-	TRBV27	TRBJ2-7	CASSFEEGFEQYF	TGTGCCAGCAGTTTCGAGGAGGGGTTTGAGCAGTACTTC
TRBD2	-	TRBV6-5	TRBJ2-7	CASSPGRGLSYEQYF	TGTGCCAGCAGCCCCGGGAGGGGCCTCTCCTACGAGCAGTACTTC
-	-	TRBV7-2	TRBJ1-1	CASSTHPNTEAFF	TGTGCCAGCAGCACACACCCGAACACTGAAGCTTTCTTT
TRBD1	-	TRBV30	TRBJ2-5	CAWSHQGVQETQYF	TGTGCCTGGAGTCACCAGGGGGTACAAGAGACCCAGTACTTC
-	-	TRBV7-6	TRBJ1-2	CASSLIRSRGVANYGYTF	TGTGCCAGCAGCTTAATCCGATCGCGGGGGGTAGCTAACTATGGCTACACCTTC
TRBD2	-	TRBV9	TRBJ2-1	CASSVGPGLAYNEQFF	TGTGCCAGCAGCGTGGGCCCGGGACTAGCGTACAATGAGCAGTTCTTC
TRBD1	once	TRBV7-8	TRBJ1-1	CASSSKLGDREAFF	TGTGCCAGCAGCTCCAAATTGGGGGACAGGGAAGCTTTCTTT
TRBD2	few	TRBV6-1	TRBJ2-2	CASSDWGGAGELFF	TGTGCCAGCAGTGATTGGGGGGGTGCCGGGGAGCTGTTTTTT
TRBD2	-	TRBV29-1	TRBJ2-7	CSVDGASGSKQGYEQYF	TGCAGCGTTGATGGGGCTAGCGGGAGTAAACAGGGGTACGAGCAGTACTTC
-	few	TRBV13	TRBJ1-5	CASSLGAGTRPQHF	TGTGCCAGCAGCTTAGGGGCAGGGACTCGGCCCCAGCATTTT
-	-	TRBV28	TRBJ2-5	CASSFIVVETQYF	TGTGCCAGCAGTTTTATTGTAGTGGAGACCCAGTACTTC
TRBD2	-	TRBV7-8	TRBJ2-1	CASSLKDLAGVYNEQFF	TGTGCCAGCAGCTTAAAAGATCTCGCGGGAGTCTACAATGAGCAGTTCTTC
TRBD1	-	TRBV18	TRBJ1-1	CASSPATGGLDEAFF	TGTGCCAGCTCACCAGCGACAGGGGGCTTGGATGAAGCTTTCTTT
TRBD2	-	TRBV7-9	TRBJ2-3	CASSSRLAGTDTQYF	TGTGCCAGCAGCTCCCGACTAGCGGGGACAGATACGCAGTATTTT
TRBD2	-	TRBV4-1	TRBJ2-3	CASSQVLVAGERDTQYF	TGCGCCAGCAGCCAAGTTCTTGTAGCGGGAGAGAGAGATACGCAGTATTTT
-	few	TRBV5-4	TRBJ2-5	CASSLWQGEETQYF	TGTGCCAGCAGCTTGTGGCAGGGCGAAGAGACCCAGTACTTC
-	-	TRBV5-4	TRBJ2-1	CASSLSRSSYNEQFF	TGTGCCAGCAGCTTATCTAGGAGCTCCTACAATGAGCAGTTCTTC
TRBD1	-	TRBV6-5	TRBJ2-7	CASSFRQGLGGEQYF	TGTGCCAGCAGTTTTCGACAGGGGCTAGGGGGCGAGCAGTACTTC
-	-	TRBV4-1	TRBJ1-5	CASSQVWPGMGNQPQHF	TGCGCCAGCAGCCAAGTCTGGCCGGGTATGGGTAATCAGCCCCAGCATTTT
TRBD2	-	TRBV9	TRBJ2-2	CASSLTSVGELFF	TGTGCCAGCAGCCTTACTAGCGTCGGGGAGCTGTTTTTT
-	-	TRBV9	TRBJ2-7	CASSVRDTAYEQYF	TGTGCCAGCAGCGTCCGGGACACAGCCTACGAGCAGTACTTC
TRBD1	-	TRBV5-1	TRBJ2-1	CASSLGQGAPYNEQFF	TGCGCCAGCAGCTTGGGACAGGGGGCACCCTACAATGAGCAGTTCTTC
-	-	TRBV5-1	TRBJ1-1	CASSLVQRPSEAFF	TGCGCCAGCAGCTTGGTTCAGCGCCCCTCTGAAGCTTTCTTT
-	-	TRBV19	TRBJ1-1	CASSIVRNTEAFF	TGTGCCAGTAGTATAGTTAGGAACACTGAAGCTTTCTTT
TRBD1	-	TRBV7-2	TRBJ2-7	CASSRQGGHDEQYF	TGTGCCAGCAGCAGACAGGGGGGCCACGACGAGCAGTACTTC
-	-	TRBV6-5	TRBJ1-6	CASSYSTGNNSPLHF	TGTGCCAGCAGTTACTCGACAGGAAATAATTCACCCCTCCACTTT
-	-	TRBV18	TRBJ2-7	CASSLLQGGEQYF	TGTGCCAGCTCACTATTACAGGGTGGCGAGCAGTACTTC
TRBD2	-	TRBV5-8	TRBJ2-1	CASSLRFLADNEQFF	TGTGCCAGCAGCTTGAGATTCCTAGCGGACAATGAGCAGTTCTTC
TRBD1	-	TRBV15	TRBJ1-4	CATRPGQANEKLFF	TGTGCCACCCGACCGGGACAGGCTAATGAAAAACTGTTTTTT
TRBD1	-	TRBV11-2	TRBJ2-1	CASSLEGTAYNEQFF	TGTGCCAGCAGCTTAGAAGGGACAGCCTACAATGAGCAGTTCTTC
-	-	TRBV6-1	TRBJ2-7	CASSESGGTYEQYF	TGTGCCAGCAGTGAAAGTGGAGGAACCTACGAGCAGTACTTC
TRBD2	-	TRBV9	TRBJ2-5	CASNPGRGDQETQYF	TGTGCCAGCAACCCCGGGAGGGGGGATCAAGAGACCCAGTACTTC
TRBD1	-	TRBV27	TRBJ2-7	CASSWGQGVYEQYF	TGTGCCAGCAGTTGGGGACAGGGTGTCTACGAGCAGTACTTC
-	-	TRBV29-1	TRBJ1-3	CSVIYNSGNTIYF	TGCAGCGTTATATACAACTCTGGAAACACCATATATTTT
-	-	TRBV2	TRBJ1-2	CASSQVNYGYTF	TGTGCCAGCAGTCAGGTTAACTATGGCTACACCTTC